This TCR beta chain emerged from a study of T cell repertoires in cytomegalovirus infection. A remark on this clonotype: Its antigen is as yet unknown.

There are 18 residues in the CDR3. The ends were cut back, 3 bases at V and 2 bases at J, with 23 bases in the middle. Germline V gives CDR1 SGHVS, CDR2 FNYEAQ. Study-wide points: There were carriers of CMV plus the relevant HLA, and cumulative public TCR beta family frequency identified them.

From the reads, TCRdb called clonotypes with MiXCR, one entry per CDR3 protein. Of 200,000 to 250,000 distinct CDR3 sequences detected, less than 50% appear once; the ten largest clones hold 59%. The rearrangement links TRBV7-6 to TRBJ2-7, with TRBD2 as a possible D gene (5 bases). This clonotype was obtained from a human donor in good health (CMV status not recorded). Some clones in this sample may be carry-over from other donors' samples. The sequenced sample was CD8+ T cells from cultured PBMCs, obtained from culture after CMV antigen stimulation. CDR3 sequence reads: CASSLDSLASPLAYEQYF. CDR3 DNA sequence: TGTGCCAGCAGCTTGGATTCGCTGGCTAGCCCCCTCGCCTACGAGCAGTACTTC.